One and the same sample provided the 28 T cell receptor beta chains below, sequenced in a study of blood T cells in healthy people across ages (dated by TCRdb to the mid-2010s). Library creation used 5' RACE. The second PCR ran for roughly 6 to 11 cycles and used a J-beta primer mix along with a sample-barcoded 5' primer. TCRdb's own reprocessing of the public reads used fastp at Q25 and MiXCR and kept productive beta chains. CDR3 protein duplicates are merged, each entry listing the most common genes and DNA. Across this sample there are 1,800,000 or so distinct CDR3 sequences, with roughly two fifths seen only once. In total, the top ten clones hold roughly 24% of the sample. Sequencing was performed on blood. The receptors derive from a human donor in good health.

The chain uses TRBV5-1 and TRBJ1-4; 8 bases line up with TRBD1. J was trimmed by 8 bases and V by 0 bases; bases with no gene match: 9. Germline V gene lookup returns CDR1 SGHRS and CDR2 YFSETQ. The CDR3 totals 16 residues. CDR3 nucleotides: TGCGCCAGCAGCTTGGCCCCGGGACAGGAGGGCGAAAAACTGTTTTTT. Translated: CASSLAPGQEGEKLFF.

This clonotype was detected only a few times. The chain combines TRBV6-2 or TRBV6-3 with TRBJ2-7; 9 bases agree with TRBD1. J lost 0 bases, V lost 6 bases, and 6 bases had no gene match. CDR1 and CDR2 (germline): MNHEY, SVGEGT. This CDR3 spans 15 amino acids. The CDR3 DNA follows: TGTGCCAGCAGCCGTCCGGGACAGGGCTCCTACGAGCAGTACTTC. Its protein product is CASSRPGQGSYEQYF.

V and J are TRBV28 and TRBJ2-1; D remains unclear. The CDR3 spans 13 residues. CDR1 and CDR2 from the germline V gene are MDHEN and SYDVKM. V was shortened by 6 bases and J by 3 bases, with 9 bases between the two germline ends. CDR3 nucleotide sequence: TGTGCCAGCAGCGATAGTAACTACAATGAGCAGTTCTTC. Residues: CASSDSNYNEQFF.

This clonotype was seen a handful of times. This chain joins TRBV9 and TRBJ2-5, with 8 bases identical to TRBD1. The V gene's germline CDR1 is SGDLS and CDR2 YYNGEE. The length of the CDR3 is 15 residues. V was pared by 2 bases and J by 5 bases, with 8 bases of the junction left unmatched. The chain's CDR3 is CASSVAGTGGETQYF. In nucleotides, the CDR3 is TGTGCCAGCAGCGTCGCCGGGACAGGTGGCGAGACCCAGTACTTC.

As concerns this clonotype: The germline gene is not matched at one end of the junction; a read error may be the cause. The chain is built from TRBV7-2 and TRBJ2-7; a possible D gene is TRBD2 (6 bases). Per the germline V gene, CDR1 is SGHTA and CDR2 is FQGNSA. The CDR3 consists of 15 residues. The CDR3 coding sequence is TGTGTCAGCAGCAGCCGCGGGACGGACGCCTACGAGCAGTACTTC. Encoded protein: CVSSSRGTDAYEQYF.

This clonotype has a handful of counts. The V and J genes are TRBV10-3 and TRBJ2-7; D remains ambiguous. The CDR3 covers 11 residues. Trimming removed 3 bases at V and 7 bases at J, with 7 bases between. CDR1 and CDR2 from the germline V gene are ENHRY and SYGVKD. As DNA, the CDR3 is TGTGCCATCAGTGACATCTTAGAGCAGTACTTC. Protein sequence: CAISDILEQYF.

This chain joins TRBV7-2 and TRBJ2-1; TRBD2 agrees at 7 bases. CDR1 and CDR2 (germline): SGHTA, FQGNSA. The CDR3 totals 13 residues. The V segment lost 4 bases and the J segment 8 bases; nucleotides outside the gene matches: 5. The CDR3 coding sequence is TGTGCCAGCAGCTACGGACTAGGGGATGAGCAGTTCTTC. Protein product: CASSYGLGDEQFF.

This clonotype appeared a few times. The germline gene is not matched at one end of the junction; a read error may be the cause. The chain carries TRBV4-3 and TRBJ2-1, with 10 positions matching TRBD2. The CDR3 totals 17 residues. The germline V gene has CDR1 LGHNA and CDR2 YSLEER. The CDR3 DNA sequence: TGCGCCAGCAGCCAAGTCTTAGCGGGGGGTTCCTCCAATGAGCAGTTCTTC. It encodes CASSQVLAGGSSNEQFF.

This rearrangement joins TRBV7-2 to TRBJ2-1; D unclear. The V gene lost 5 bases and the J gene lost 1 base, with 12 bases spanning the gap. CDR1 and CDR2 (germline): SGHTA, FQGNSA. The CDR3 sequence is 15 residues long. The chain's CDR3 is CASSTEALSYNEQFF. CDR3 bases: TGTGCCAGCAGCACAGAGGCCTTGTCCTACAATGAGCAGTTCTTC.

This clonotype was counted between two and nine times. The chain is built from TRBV28 and TRBJ1-2; 7 bases agree with TRBD1. Germline V gene data show CDR1 as MDHEN and CDR2 as SYDVKM. This CDR3 region has 16 residues. V lost 5 bases, J lost 5 bases, and 14 bases stayed unmatched. CDR3 in DNA: TGTGCCAGCAGTGATACCCGCGACAGGGAGGGGTATGGCTACACCTTC. Protein product: CASSDTRDREGYGYTF.

V is TRBV12-3 or TRBV12-4 and J is TRBJ2-4; D possibly corresponds to TRBD2 (5 bases). Near its end, the DNA agrees better with TRBJ2-7, so the J call may be wrong. This CDR3 has 15 amino acids. The CDR3: CASTSKEGYSYEQYF. DNA for the CDR3: TGTGCCAGCACCTCGAAAGAGGGTTACTCCTACGAGCAGTACTTC.

The chain has TRBV10-3 and TRBJ1-2; D not certain. The CDR3 runs to 15 residues. Germline V gene sequence: CDR1 ENHRY, CDR2 SYGVKD. The V gene lost 2 bases and the J gene lost 12 bases, with 22 bases spanning the gap. The DNA for the CDR3 is TGTGCCATCAGTGAGAGTAGGCAGGCCCATCTGTCGGACACCTTC. Amino acids: CAISESRQAHLSDTF.

The V gene is TRBV29-1, the J gene TRBJ1-2; D gene ambiguous. The length of the CDR3 is 11 residues. V was clipped by 2 bases and J by 10 bases, with 11 bases between them. Germline-derived CDR1 and CDR2 are SQVTM and ANQGSEA. CDR3 DNA: TGCAGCGTTGAAATTGCCACCCACTACACCTTC. Translation: CSVEIATHYTF.

The chain combines TRBV27 with TRBJ2-5, with D possibly matching TRBD1 (6 bases). Germline CDR1 MNHEY, CDR2 SMNVEV (reference sequence). The CDR3 extends over 15 amino acids. Deletions cut 0 bases from V and 2 bases from J, with 10 bases between. CDR3 amino acids: CASSLSGQPQETQYF. The CDR3 DNA is TGTGCCAGCAGTTTATCAGGACAGCCACAAGAGACCCAGTACTTC.

The J gene is TRBJ2-5, the V gene TRBV28; possibly TRBD1 for D (7 bases). Germline CDR1 reads MDHEN; CDR2 reads SYDVKM. The V end lost 3 bases, the J end lost 5 bases, and 16 bases lay between the germline ends. The CDR3 is made up of 15 amino acids. In DNA form, the CDR3 reads TGTGCCAGCAGTTTGTCACAGGGGACTGGGGAGACCCAGTACTTC. Protein: CASSLSQGTGETQYF.

The V gene is TRBV7-2, the J gene TRBJ2-3; D may match TRBD1 or TRBD2 (6 bases each). This CDR3 spans 16 amino acids. Germline lookup yields CDR1 SGHTA and CDR2 FQGNSA. Trimming removed 5 bases from V and 6 bases from J, with 21 bases in between. CDR3 region: CASSPQVGGTRDTQYF. In DNA, the CDR3 is TGTGCCAGCAGCCCCCAGGTGGGGGGCACAAGGGATACGCAGTATTTT. Full variable domain (remainder filled in from reference TRBV7-2 and TRBJ2-3): GAGVSQSPSNKVTEKGKDVELRCDPISGHTALYWYRQSLGQGLEFLIYFQGNSAPDKSGLPSDRFSAERTGGSVSTLTIQRTQQEDSAVYLCASSPQVGGTRDTQYFGPGTRLTVL.

CDR3: CASSSVTGSQPQHF. CDR3 coding DNA: TGTGCCAGCAGCTCAGTCACAGGGAGTCAGCCCCAGCATTTT. The genes are TRBV7-2 and TRBJ1-5; D is possibly TRBD1 (6 bases). Germline-derived CDR1 and CDR2 are SGHTA and FQGNSA. V was clipped by 4 bases and J by 6 bases, with 13 bases between them. There are 14 residues in the CDR3.

The chain is built from TRBV4-2 and TRBJ1-2; maybe TRBD1 (5 bases). Trimming stripped 1 base from V and 8 bases from J, with 11 bases between. The germline gives CDR1 LGHNA, CDR2 YNFKEQ. This CDR3 region has 13 residues. Here the CDR3 reads CASSQGQIVGYTF. The CDR3 DNA sequence: TGTGCCAGCAGCCAAGGACAGATTGTAGGCTACACCTTC.

This clonotype came up a few times. The rearrangement links TRBV7-2 to TRBJ2-5; tentatively, D is TRBD2 (5 bases). Trimming removed 5 bases from V and 11 bases from J, with 18 bases in between. The CDR3 covers 13 residues. Germline values: CDR1 SGHTA, CDR2 FQGNSA. The CDR3 region is CASSRDSFGEQYF. The CDR3 coding sequence is TGTGCCAGCAGCCGTGACTCCTTTGGGGAGCAGTACTTC.

This clonotype has at least ten counts. V is TRBV4-1 and J is TRBJ2-7, with 9 bases lining up with TRBD1. After removal of 4 bases from V and 4 bases from J, the junction contained 8 bases not matched to a gene. CDR1 and CDR2 from the germline V gene are MGHRA and YSYEKL. The CDR3 has 15 amino acids. In nucleotides, the CDR3 is TGCGCCAGCAGCCTAGTCCCGGGACAGGGATACGAGCAGTACTTC. This codes for CASSLVPGQGYEQYF.

This chain links TRBV29-1 with TRBJ1-2; D gene unclear. Germline lookup yields CDR1 SQVTM and CDR2 ANQGSEA. The CDR3 runs 11 residues. Trimming pared 1 base from V and 9 bases from J, leaving 9 bases between. CDR3 DNA sequence: TGCAGCGTTGAAGGGGGAGAGAGCTACACCTTC. It encodes CSVEGGESYTF.

This clonotype was seen only a few times. The chain employs TRBV2 and TRBJ1-2, with D perhaps TRBD1 (5 bases). The V gene's germline CDR1 is SNHLY and CDR2 FYNNEI. The CDR3 length is 14 residues. Trimming pared 7 bases from V and 4 bases from J, leaving 16 bases between. CDR3 sequence (DNA): TGTGCCAGCACCAAGGACGACGGGGGCTATGGCTACACCTTC. Protein product: CASTKDDGGYGYTF.

V gene TRBV9 combines with J gene TRBJ2-3; D remains unclear. V lost 1 base and J lost 2, with 11 bases in between. The CDR3 runs 15 residues. Germline lookup yields CDR1 SGDLS and CDR2 YYNGEE. CDR3 sequence (DNA): TGTGCCAGCAGCGTACTAACCGACCCCACAGATACGCAGTATTTT. This gives the protein CASSVLTDPTDTQYF.

The J gene is TRBJ2-1, the V gene TRBV19, with D uncertain. CDR1 is LNHDA and CDR2 is SQIVND in the germline V gene (reference sequence). The V gene lost 6 bases and the J gene lost 0 bases, with 15 bases spanning the gap. CDR3 length: 16 amino acids. The CDR3 coding sequence is TGTGCCAGTAGCCCTAGTCACGGAGACTCCTACAATGAGCAGTTCTTC. This gives the protein CASSPSHGDSYNEQFF.

The V and J genes are TRBV6-1 and TRBJ1-4; possibly TRBD1 for D (6 bases). Germline values: CDR1 MNHNS, CDR2 SASEGT. Deletions cut 8 bases from V and 3 bases from J, with 19 bases between. The CDR3 covers 16 residues. The CDR3 here is CASGQRRGASNEKLFF. Here the CDR3 DNA reads TGTGCCAGCGGACAAAGAAGGGGGGCATCTAATGAAAAACTGTTTTTT.

This clonotype appeared a few times. The chain carries TRBV11-3 and TRBJ2-4; 8 bases line up with TRBD2. The CDR3 loop spans 15 amino acids. Germline CDR1 reads SGHNT; CDR2 reads YENEEA. The V and J ends lost 5 bases and 3 bases, in that order; junction bases with no gene match: 6. The CDR3 DNA follows: TGTGCCAGCAGCCTGACGGGGGGGGTCAAAAACATTCAGTACTTC. Encoded protein: CASSLTGGVKNIQYF.

About this clonotype itself: At one boundary the junction diverges from the germline segment, which might be a read error. This chain uses TRBV7-2 with TRBJ1-2; 7 positions match TRBD1. CDR3 length equals 15 residues. CDR1 is SGHTA, CDR2 FQGNSA, per germline. The CDR3 protein is CASSPGQEVNYGCTF. The CDR3 nucleotides read TGTGCCAGCAGCCCAGGACAGGAAGTCAACTATGGCTGCACCTTC.

CDR3 loop: CASSSGQGLSGANVLTF. For the CDR3, the DNA is TGTGCCAGCAGCTCGGGACAGGGGCTCTCTGGGGCCAACGTCCTGACTTTC. The chain is built from TRBV5-5 and TRBJ2-6, with 10 bases lining up with TRBD1. CDR3 size: 17 residues. The junction had 3 bases not matched to a gene; V was cut back by 3 bases and J by 0 bases. The germline V gene encodes CDR1 SGHKS and CDR2 YYEKEE (reference sequence).